This TCR beta chain was obtained from a study of blood T cell repertoires in COVID-19. At the level of the study: Acute and convalescent COVID-19 specimens originated in the United States, Italy and Spain. Sources were T cells, B-cell-depleted T cells, or PBMCs; the material itself was cDNA or gDNA.

The CDR3 totals 12 residues. V shed 6 bases and J shed 3 bases, with 7 bases lying between them. Germline loops: CDR1 MNHNY, CDR2 SVGAGI (reference sequence). As processed by the authors: Estimated nucleated cell counts came from reference gene primer amplification. Some clones are missing from TCRdb's copy, which holds only in-frame ones; the method was immunoSEQ multiplex PCR. V and J calls and clone size are as listed in that table; D and trimming were resolved from the DNA. The sample shows some 250,000 clones, about 85% of them seen only once. What was sequenced was peripheral blood. The rearrangement links TRBV6-6 to TRBJ2-3, with TRBD2 as a possible D gene (5 bases). The receptor was derived from a man aged 55 to 70 with acute or convalescent COVID-19. CDR3 loop: CASRRATDTQYF. CDR3 nucleotide sequence: TGTGCCAGCAGGAGGGCGACAGATACGCAGTATTTT.